This T cell receptor (beta chain) was obtained from a study of cytomegalovirus exposure and HLA in healthy donors. Trimming left V 3 bases short and J 4 bases short, with 12 bases between. The CDR3 has 15 amino acids. Germline CDR1 and CDR2: ENHRY and SYGVKD. TCRdb's copy holds only in-frame clones and misses some; the assay was immunoSEQ multiplex PCR. The table has approximately 300,000 clones, 75% to 90% seen once; the top ten hold 0.7% to 0.85%. The chain links TRBV10-3 to TRBJ2-2; possible D gene TRBD1, 5 bases. The source material was PBMCs. The TCR was taken from a woman younger than 30 in good health and CMV-seronegative. CDR3 DNA: TGTGCCATCAGTGAAGGGGTCCGGTCCACCGGGGAGCTGTTTTTT. Encoded protein: CAISEGVRSTGELFF.